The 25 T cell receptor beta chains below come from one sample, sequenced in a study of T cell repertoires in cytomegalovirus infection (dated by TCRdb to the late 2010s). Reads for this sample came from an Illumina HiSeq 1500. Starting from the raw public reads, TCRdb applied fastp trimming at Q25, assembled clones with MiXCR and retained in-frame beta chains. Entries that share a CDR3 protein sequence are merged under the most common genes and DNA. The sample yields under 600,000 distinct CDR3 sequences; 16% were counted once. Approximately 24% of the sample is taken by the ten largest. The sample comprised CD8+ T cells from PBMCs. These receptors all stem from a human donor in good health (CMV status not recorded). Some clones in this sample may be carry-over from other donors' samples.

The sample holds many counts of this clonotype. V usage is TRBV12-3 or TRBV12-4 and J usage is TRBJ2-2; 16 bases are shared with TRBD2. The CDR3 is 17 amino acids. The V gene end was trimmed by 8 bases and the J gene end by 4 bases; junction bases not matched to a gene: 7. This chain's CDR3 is CASLPGLAGGSTGELFF. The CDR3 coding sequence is TGTGCCAGCCTTCCGGGACTAGCGGGAGGGAGCACCGGGGAGCTGTTTTTT.

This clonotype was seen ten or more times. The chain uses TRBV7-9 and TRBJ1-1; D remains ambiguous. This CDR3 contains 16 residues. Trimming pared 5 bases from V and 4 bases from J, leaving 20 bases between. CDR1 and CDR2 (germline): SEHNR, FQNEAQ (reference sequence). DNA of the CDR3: TGTGCCAGCAGCGACTTGGACGCTCGAAGCAGCACTGAAGCTTTCTTT. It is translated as CASSDLDARSSTEAFF.

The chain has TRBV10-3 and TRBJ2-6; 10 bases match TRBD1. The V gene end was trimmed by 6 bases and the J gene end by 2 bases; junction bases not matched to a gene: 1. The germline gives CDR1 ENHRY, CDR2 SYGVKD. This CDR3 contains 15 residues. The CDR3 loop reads CAIRTGGPGANVLTF. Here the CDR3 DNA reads TGTGCCATCAGGACAGGGGGCCCTGGGGCCAACGTCCTGACTTTC.

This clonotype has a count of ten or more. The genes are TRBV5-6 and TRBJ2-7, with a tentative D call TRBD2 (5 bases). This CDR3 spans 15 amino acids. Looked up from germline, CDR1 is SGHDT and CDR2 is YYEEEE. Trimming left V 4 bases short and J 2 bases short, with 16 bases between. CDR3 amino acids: CASSPRAPPPYEQYF. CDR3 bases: TGTGCCAGCAGCCCGAGGGCGCCGCCCCCCTACGAGCAGTACTTC.

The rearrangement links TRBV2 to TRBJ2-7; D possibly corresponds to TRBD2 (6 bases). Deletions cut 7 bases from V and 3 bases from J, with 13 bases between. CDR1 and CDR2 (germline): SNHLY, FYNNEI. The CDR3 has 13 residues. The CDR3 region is CASTELAYYEQYF. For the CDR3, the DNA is TGTGCCAGCACAGAACTAGCTTACTACGAGCAGTACTTC.

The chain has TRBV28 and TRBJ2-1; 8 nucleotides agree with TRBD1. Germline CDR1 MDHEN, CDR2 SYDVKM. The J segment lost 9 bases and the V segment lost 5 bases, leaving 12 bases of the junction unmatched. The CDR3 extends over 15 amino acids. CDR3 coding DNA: TGTGCCAGCAGTCCCGACAGGGGAAATTTCGGTGAGCAGTTCTTC. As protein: CASSPDRGNFGEQFF.

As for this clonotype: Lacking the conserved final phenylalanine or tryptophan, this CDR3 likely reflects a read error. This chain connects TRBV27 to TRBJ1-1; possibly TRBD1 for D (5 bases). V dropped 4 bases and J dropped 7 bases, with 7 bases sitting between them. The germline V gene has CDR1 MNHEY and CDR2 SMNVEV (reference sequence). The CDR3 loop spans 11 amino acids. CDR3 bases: TGTGCCAGCAGTTCCCAGGGTGAAGCTTTCTAT. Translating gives CASSSQGEAFY.

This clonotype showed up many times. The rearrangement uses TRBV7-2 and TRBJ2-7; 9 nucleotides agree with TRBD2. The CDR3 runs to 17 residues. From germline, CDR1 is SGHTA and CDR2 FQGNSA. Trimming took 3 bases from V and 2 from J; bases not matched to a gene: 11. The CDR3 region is CASSFQPRTSAPYEQYF. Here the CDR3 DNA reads TGTGCCAGCAGCTTCCAACCCAGGACTAGCGCCCCCTACGAGCAGTACTTC.

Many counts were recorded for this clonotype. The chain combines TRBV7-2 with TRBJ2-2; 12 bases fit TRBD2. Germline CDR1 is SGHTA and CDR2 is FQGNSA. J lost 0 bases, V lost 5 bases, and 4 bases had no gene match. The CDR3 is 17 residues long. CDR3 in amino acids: CASSPGLAGTNTGELFF. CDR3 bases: TGTGCCAGCAGCCCCGGACTAGCGGGGACGAACACCGGGGAGCTGTTTTTT.

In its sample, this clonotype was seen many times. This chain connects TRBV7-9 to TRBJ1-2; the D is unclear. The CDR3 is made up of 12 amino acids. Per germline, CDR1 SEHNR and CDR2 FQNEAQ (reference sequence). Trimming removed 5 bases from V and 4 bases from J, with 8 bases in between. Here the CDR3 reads CASSPQRYGYTF. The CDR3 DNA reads TGTGCCAGCAGCCCTCAGCGCTATGGCTACACCTTC.

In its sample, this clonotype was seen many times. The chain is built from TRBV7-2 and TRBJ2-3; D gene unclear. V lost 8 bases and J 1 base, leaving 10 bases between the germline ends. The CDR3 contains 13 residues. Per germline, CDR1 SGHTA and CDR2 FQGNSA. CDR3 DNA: TGTGCCAGCTTGGCTGGGGGCACAGATACGCAGTATTTT. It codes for CASLAGGTDTQYF. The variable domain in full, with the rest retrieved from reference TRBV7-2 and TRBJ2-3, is GAGVSQSPSNKVTEKGKDVELRCDPISGHTALYWYRQSLGQGLEFLIYFQGNSAPDKSGLPSDRFSAERTGGSVSTLTIQRTQQEDSAVYLCASLAGGTDTQYFGPGTRLTVL.

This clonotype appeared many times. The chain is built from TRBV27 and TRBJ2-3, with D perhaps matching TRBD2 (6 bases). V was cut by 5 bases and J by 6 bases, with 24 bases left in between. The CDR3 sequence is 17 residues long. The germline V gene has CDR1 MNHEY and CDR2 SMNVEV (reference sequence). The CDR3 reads CASSPAGAGTWTDTQYF. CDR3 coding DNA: TGTGCCAGCAGTCCTGCCGGGGCAGGGACTTGGACGGATACGCAGTATTTT.

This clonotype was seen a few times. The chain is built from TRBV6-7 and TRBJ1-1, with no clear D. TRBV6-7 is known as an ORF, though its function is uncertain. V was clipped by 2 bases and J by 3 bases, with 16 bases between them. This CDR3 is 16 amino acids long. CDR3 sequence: CASSYLGLGSDTEAFF. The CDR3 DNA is TGTGCCAGCAGTTACCTCGGGTTGGGGTCGGACACTGAAGCTTTCTTT.

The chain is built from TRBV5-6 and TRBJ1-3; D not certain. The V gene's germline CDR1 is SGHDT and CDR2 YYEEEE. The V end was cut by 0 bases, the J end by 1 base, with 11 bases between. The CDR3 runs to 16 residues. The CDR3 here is CASSLANEGSGNTIYF. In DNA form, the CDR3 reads TGTGCCAGCAGCTTGGCCAACGAGGGATCTGGAAACACCATATATTTT.

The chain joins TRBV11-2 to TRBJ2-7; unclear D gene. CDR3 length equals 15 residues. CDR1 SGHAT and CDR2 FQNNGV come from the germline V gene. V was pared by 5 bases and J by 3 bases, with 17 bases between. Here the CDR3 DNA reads TGTGCCAGCAGCCCCGGATCCCCGGCCCGCTACGAGCAGTACTTC. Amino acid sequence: CASSPGSPARYEQYF.

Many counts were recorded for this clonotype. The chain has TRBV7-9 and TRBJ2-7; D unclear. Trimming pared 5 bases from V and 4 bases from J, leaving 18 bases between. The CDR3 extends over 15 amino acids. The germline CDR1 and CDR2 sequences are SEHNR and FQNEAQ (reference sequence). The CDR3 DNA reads TGTGCCAGCAGCCCTCAATGGCATACGGAATACGAGCAGTACTTC. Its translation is CASSPQWHTEYEQYF.

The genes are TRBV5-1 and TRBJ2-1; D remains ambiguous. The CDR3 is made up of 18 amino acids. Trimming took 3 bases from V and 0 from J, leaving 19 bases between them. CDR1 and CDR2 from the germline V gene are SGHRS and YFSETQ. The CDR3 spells CASSWPRFGTSSYNEQFF. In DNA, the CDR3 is TGCGCCAGCAGCTGGCCTAGGTTCGGAACGAGCTCCTACAATGAGCAGTTCTTC. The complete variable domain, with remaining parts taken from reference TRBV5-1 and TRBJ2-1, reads KAGVTQTPRYLIKTRGQQVTLSCSPISGHRSVSWYQQTPGQGLQFLFEYFSETQRNKGNFPGRFSGRQFSNSRSEMNVSTLELGDSALYLCASSWPRFGTSSYNEQFFGPGTRLTVL.

Here the CDR3 reads CSVDKRPGYTF. In DNA, the CDR3 is TGCAGCGTTGATAAACGCCCTGGCTACACCTTC. The rearrangement links TRBV29-1 to TRBJ1-2, with unresolved D. The germline gives CDR1 SQVTM, CDR2 ANQGSEA. This CDR3 has 11 residues. V was shortened by 3 bases and J by 7 bases, with 9 bases between the two germline ends.

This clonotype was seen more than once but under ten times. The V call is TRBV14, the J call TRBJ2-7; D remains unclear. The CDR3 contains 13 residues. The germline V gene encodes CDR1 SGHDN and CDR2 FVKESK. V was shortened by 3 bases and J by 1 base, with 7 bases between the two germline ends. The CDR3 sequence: CASSQRGSYEQYF. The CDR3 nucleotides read TGTGCCAGCAGCCAGCGTGGATCCTACGAGCAGTACTTC. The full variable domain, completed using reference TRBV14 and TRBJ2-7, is EAGVTQFPSHSVIEKGQTVTLRCDPISGHDNLYWYRRVMGKEIKFLLHFVKESKQDESGMPNNRFLAERTGGTYSTLKVQPAELEDSGVYFCASSQRGSYEQYFGPGTRLTVT.

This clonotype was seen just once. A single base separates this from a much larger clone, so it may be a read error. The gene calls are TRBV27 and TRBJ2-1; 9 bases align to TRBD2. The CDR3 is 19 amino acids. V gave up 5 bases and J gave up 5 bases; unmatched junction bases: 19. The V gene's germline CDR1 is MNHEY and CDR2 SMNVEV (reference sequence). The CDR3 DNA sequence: TGTGCCAGCAGTCTGAATAGCGGGAGTCCGATTGTAAGGCACAATGAGCAGTTCTTC. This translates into CASSLNSGSPIVRHNEQFF.

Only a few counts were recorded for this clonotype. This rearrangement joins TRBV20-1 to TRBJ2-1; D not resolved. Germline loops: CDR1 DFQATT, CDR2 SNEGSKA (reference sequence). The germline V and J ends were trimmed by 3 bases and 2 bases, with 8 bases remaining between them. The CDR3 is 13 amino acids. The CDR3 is CSARVETYNEQFF. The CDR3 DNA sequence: TGCAGTGCTAGGGTGGAAACCTACAATGAGCAGTTCTTC.

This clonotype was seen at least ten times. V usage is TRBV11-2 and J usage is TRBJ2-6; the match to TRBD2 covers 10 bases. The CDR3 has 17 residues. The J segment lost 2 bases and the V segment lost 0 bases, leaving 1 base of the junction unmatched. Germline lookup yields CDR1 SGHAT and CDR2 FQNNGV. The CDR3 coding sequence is TGTGCCAGCAGCTTAGAAACTAGCGGGACTGGGGCCAACGTCCTGACTTTC. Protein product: CASSLETSGTGANVLTF. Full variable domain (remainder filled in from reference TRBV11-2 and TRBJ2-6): EAGVAQSPRYKIIEKRQSVAFWCNPISGHATLYWYQQILGQGPKLLIQFQNNGVVDDSQLPKDRFSAERLKGVDSTLKIQPAKLEDSAVYLCASSLETSGTGANVLTFGAGSRLTVL.

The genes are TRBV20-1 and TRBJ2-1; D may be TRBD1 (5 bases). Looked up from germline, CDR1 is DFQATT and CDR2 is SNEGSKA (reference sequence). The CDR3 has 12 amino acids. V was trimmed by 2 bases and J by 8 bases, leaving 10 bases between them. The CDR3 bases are TGCAGTGCTAGACAGGGTGGGCATGAGCAGTTCTTC. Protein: CSARQGGHEQFF.

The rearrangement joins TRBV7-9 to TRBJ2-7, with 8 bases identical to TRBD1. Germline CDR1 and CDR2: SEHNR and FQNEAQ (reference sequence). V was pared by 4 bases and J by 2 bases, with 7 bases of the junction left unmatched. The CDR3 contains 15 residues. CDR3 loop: CASSSRDRTPYEQYF. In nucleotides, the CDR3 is TGTGCCAGCAGCTCCCGGGACAGGACACCCTACGAGCAGTACTTC.

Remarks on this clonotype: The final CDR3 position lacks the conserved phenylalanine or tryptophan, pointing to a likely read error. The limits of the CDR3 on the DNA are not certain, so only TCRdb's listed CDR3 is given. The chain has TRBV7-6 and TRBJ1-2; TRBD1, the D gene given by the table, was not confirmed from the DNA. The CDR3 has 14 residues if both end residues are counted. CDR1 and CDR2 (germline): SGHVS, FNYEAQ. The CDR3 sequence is CASSLGRGLRGYTL.